This T cell receptor beta chain was sequenced in a study of beta chain features in type 1 diabetes. The study, taken as a whole, reports: Patients and controls would be equally affected if PCR favored shorter templates. When Type 1 diabetes patients were examined, their TCRB CDR3s proved moderately but significantly shorter in all four CD4+ subsets. The naive, central memory and Treg TCRB repertoires of patients appeared to be more similar to one another than those of healthy donors.

Expressed TCRB transcripts were sequenced because the isolated RNA had all been reverse transcribed beforehand. An average of roughly 4 million reads was obtained for naive, central memory and regulatory T cell samples. The repertoire was sequenced with immunoSEQ multiplex PCR; TCRdb's copy has only in-frame clones and lacks some. The top ten clones hold approximately 0.54% of a sample with about 160,000 clones, around 8.6% of them seen once. This clone was observed a few times. No antigen is known for it. Trimming shortened V by 0 bases and J by 5 bases, and 13 bases separated the two germline ends. Germline V lookup: CDR1 LGHNA, CDR2 YSLEER. This CDR3 is built from 15 residues. Each of the CD4+ naive, central memory, regulatory and stem cell-like memory populations was sorted via CD45RO/CCR7/CD25/CD127/CD95/CD27.

This sequence was found in a woman aged 18 to 35 with type 1 diabetes. The material sequenced was central memory CD4+ T cells from blood. This rearrangement joins TRBV4-3 to TRBJ2-5, with D uncertain. The CDR3 DNA follows: TGCGCCAGCAGCCAAGATGAGAATTTCCGGGAGACCCAGTACTTC. This encodes CASSQDENFRETQYF.